Listed below are T cell receptor beta chains from one sample, sequenced in a study of blood T cell repertoires in COVID-19. The table came from immunoSEQ multiplex PCR; TCRdb's copy has only in-frame clones and leaves some out. The sample holds about 170,000 clones, roughly 80% seen once. The sample consisted of peripheral blood. The receptors stem from a man aged 70-80 years with active or convalescent COVID-19. The CDR3 runs from the conserved cysteine through the conserved F or W. Each record gives: D gene, J gene, V gene, clone size, CDR3 protein, CDR3 DNA. D genes are given only for firm matches. The size entry is marked missing in some rows and otherwise reads once, few, many or a size class.

TRBD2,TRBJ2-1,TRBV28,NA,CASGGDNEQFF,TGTGCCAGCGGGGGGGACAATGAGCAGTTCTTC
NA,TRBJ1-3,TRBV7-3,NA,CASSLMGGRGNTIYF,TGTGCCAGCAGCTTAATGGGAGGGCGAGGAAACACCATATATTTT
TRBD1,TRBJ2-5,TRBV24-1,NA,CATSDPDRDQETQYF,TGTGCCACCAGTGATCCGGACAGGGATCAAGAGACCCAGTACTTC
NA,TRBJ2-7,TRBV28,NA,CASSYSGSGSYEQYF,TGTGCCAGCAGCTATAGCGGTTCGGGGTCCTACGAGCAGTACTTC
NA,TRBJ2-2,TRBV28,NA,CASSFEQGYGTGELFF,TGTGCCAGCAGTTTCGAACAGGGTTATGGGACCGGGGAGCTGTTTTTT
NA,TRBJ1-2,TRBV6-5,NA,CASTPRGFYGYTF,TGTGCCAGCACCCCCCGAGGGTTCTATGGCTACACCTTC
NA,TRBJ2-3,TRBV2,NA,CASSEMASEHTDTQYF,TGTGCCAGCAGTGAAATGGCTAGCGAACACACAGATACGCAGTATTTT
TRBD2,TRBJ2-2,TRBV3-1/TRBV3-2,NA,CASSRRGTSGRVGELFF,TGTGCCAGCAGCCGAAGGGGGACTAGCGGGAGAGTCGGGGAGCTGTTTTTT
TRBD1,TRBJ2-7,TRBV7-2,NA,CASSLETGAREQYF,TGTGCCAGCAGCTTAGAAACAGGGGCTAGAGAGCAGTACTTC
TRBD1,TRBJ1-3,TRBV7-9,NA,CASSQQGASGNTIYF,TGTGCCAGCAGCCAACAGGGGGCCTCTGGAAACACCATATATTTT
NA,TRBJ1-2,TRBV7-6,once,CASSLGGQVNYGYTF,TGTGCCAGCAGCTTAGGCGGGCAGGTTAATTATGGCTACACCTTC
NA,TRBJ2-5,TRBV2,NA,CASSDRRLQETQYF,TGTGCCAGCAGTGATAGGCGACTCCAAGAGACCCAGTACTTC
NA,TRBJ1-2,TRBV10-1,NA,CASSLPGDYGYTF,TGCGCCAGCAGTCTCCCGGGAGACTATGGCTACACCTTC
NA,TRBJ1-5,TRBV2,NA,CASGRNGNQPQHF,TGTGCCAGCGGGCGTAACGGCAATCAGCCCCAGCATTTT
TRBD1,TRBJ1-4,TRBV28,NA,CASSLLGTGGLREKLFF,TGTGCCAGCAGTTTATTGGGGACAGGGGGTCTTCGTGAAAAACTGTTTTTT
TRBD1,TRBJ2-1,TRBV10-2,once,CASKRDRGDYNEQFF,TGCGCCAGTAAACGGGACAGAGGAGACTACAATGAGCAGTTCTTC
TRBD1,TRBJ1-5,TRBV2,NA,CASLAGTGGSNQPQHF,TGTGCCAGCTTAGCCGGGACAGGGGGGAGCAATCAGCCCCAGCATTTT
NA,TRBJ2-1,TRBV5-1,NA,CASSLEAGRSYNEQFF,TGCGCCAGCAGCTTGGAGGCAGGTCGGTCCTACAATGAGCAGTTCTTC
TRBD1,TRBJ1-3,TRBV18,NA,CASSPYLGTGNSGNTIYF,TGTGCCAGCTCGCCTTATCTCGGGACAGGCAACTCTGGAAACACCATATATTTT
NA,TRBJ1-5,TRBV18,NA,CASSPPGGRSFQPQHF,TGTGCCAGCTCACCACCCGGCGGGAGGTCATTTCAGCCCCAGCATTTT
TRBD1,TRBJ1-5,TRBV27,NA,CASSSPGQNQPQHF,TGTGCCAGCAGTTCTCCGGGACAGAATCAGCCCCAGCATTTT
NA,TRBJ1-2,TRBV5-4,NA,CASSMDSYGYTF,TGTGCCAGCAGCATGGACAGCTATGGCTACACCTTC
NA,TRBJ2-5,TRBV2,few,CASSEGFGLMFEKVKGEYF,TGTGCCAGCAGTGAAGGCTTCGGACTGATGTTTGAGAAGGTTAAGGGAGAGTACTTC
NA,TRBJ1-2,TRBV5-1,NA,CASSLNRDIYGYTF,TGCGCCAGCAGCTTGAACCGGGACATCTATGGCTACACCTTC
NA,TRBJ2-1,TRBV24-1,NA,CATSDLQWNEQFF,TGTGCCACCAGTGATTTGCAGTGGAATGAGCAGTTCTTC
TRBD1,TRBJ2-1,TRBV24-1,NA,CATSDPGGGTGLNEQFF,TGTGCCACCAGTGATCCCGGAGGGGGGACAGGACTCAATGAGCAGTTCTTC
TRBD2,TRBJ2-1,TRBV5-8,NA,CASSFSGTSLGYSYNEQFF,TGTGCCAGCAGCTTTAGCGGGACATCACTGGGCTACTCCTACAATGAGCAGTTCTTC
NA,TRBJ1-2,TRBV5-4,NA,CASSLGAGGYTF,TGTGCCAGCAGCTTGGGGGCTGGAGGCTACACCTTC
TRBD1,TRBJ2-7,TRBV28,NA,CASGGTGAAEQYF,TGTGCCAGCGGGGGGACAGGGGCTGCCGAGCAGTACTTC
NA,TRBJ2-7,TRBV19,NA,CATPRRKQSYEQYF,TGTGCCACCCCCCGCCGGAAACAGAGCTACGAGCAGTACTTC
TRBD2,TRBJ2-1,TRBV5-1,NA,CASSPAGTSEYNEQFF,TGCGCCAGCAGCCCCGCCGGGACTAGCGAATACAATGAGCAGTTCTTC
NA,TRBJ2-7,TRBV7-9,NA,CASSAARMEGEQYF,TGTGCCAGCAGCGCGGCTCGTATGGAGGGTGAGCAGTACTTC
NA,TRBJ1-1,TRBV5-8,NA,CASSDLWLGMNTEAFF,TGTGCCAGCAGCGACCTTTGGCTAGGTATGAACACTGAAGCTTTCTTT
NA,TRBJ1-5,TRBV18,NA,CASSPGDQPQHF,TGTGCCAGCTCACCTGGAGATCAGCCCCAGCATTTT
NA,TRBJ1-1,TRBV11-2,once,CASSFSAADTEAFF,TGTGCCAGCAGCTTTTCAGCGGCGGACACTGAAGCTTTCTTT
TRBD1,TRBJ2-3,TRBV9,NA,CASSTTGGNTQYF,TGTGCCAGCAGCACAACAGGGGGCAATACGCAGTATTTT
TRBD1,TRBJ2-6,TRBV5-1,NA,CASSWDRATGANVLTF,TGCGCCAGCAGCTGGGACAGGGCTACTGGGGCCAACGTCCTGACTTTC
NA,TRBJ1-1,TRBV7-9,many,CASSSHSEPAFF,TGTGCCAGCAGCTCCCATTCTGAGCCAGCTTTCTTT
TRBD2,TRBJ2-5,TRBV9,NA,CASSVGPSGGQETQYF,TGTGCCAGCAGCGTAGGCCCTAGCGGGGGCCAAGAGACCCAGTACTTC
NA,TRBJ2-1,TRBV7-9,NA,CASSLAQSVFADNEQFF,TGTGCCAGCAGCTTAGCACAGTCGGTTTTCGCCGACAATGAGCAGTTCTTC
NA,TRBJ2-3,TRBV7-9,NA,CASSLLAFTSTDTQYF,TGTGCCAGCAGCCTTTTAGCGTTTACTAGCACAGATACGCAGTATTTT
NA,TRBJ2-7,TRBV5-6,NA,CASSSAGQPYEQYF,TGTGCCAGCAGCTCCGCCGGACAGCCCTACGAGCAGTACTTC
NA,TRBJ1-6,TRBV15,NA,CATSRDQWHNSPLHF,TGTGCCACCAGCAGAGATCAGTGGCATAATTCACCCCTCCACTTT
TRBD2,TRBJ2-2,TRBV2,NA,CASTERENTGELFF,TGTGCCAGCACGGAGCGGGAGAACACCGGGGAGCTGTTTTTT
TRBD1,TRBJ2-7,TRBV7-2,NA,CASSTYRGRVDF,TGTGCCAGCAGCACCTACAGGGGGCGCGTGGACTTC
TRBD1,TRBJ2-7,TRBV6-5,once,CASIGTGVGEQYF,TGTGCCAGCATTGGGACAGGGGTCGGAGAGCAGTACTTC
TRBD1,TRBJ1-5,TRBV7-8,NA,CASSLNRGNQPQHF,TGTGCCAGCAGCTTAAACAGGGGGAATCAGCCCCAGCATTTT
NA,TRBJ1-1,TRBV5-1,NA,CASSLTVNTEAFF,TGCGCCAGCAGCTTGACGGTGAACACTGAAGCTTTCTTT
NA,TRBJ1-6,TRBV18,once,CASSPSGWDSPLHF,TGTGCCAGCTCACCGTCGGGGTGGGATTCACCCCTCCACTTT
NA,TRBJ1-5,TRBV19,few,CASTVVPGDQPQHF,TGTGCCAGTACGGTCGTCCCCGGAGATCAGCCCCAGCATTTT
NA,TRBJ1-2,TRBV6-5,NA,CASSYGRAGDYGYTF,TGTGCCAGCAGTTACGGGCGAGCGGGGGACTATGGCTACACCTTC
NA,TRBJ1-2,TRBV4-3,NA,CASSLMQGVGSGYTF,TGCGCCAGCAGCCTTATGCAAGGGGTTGGCTCTGGCTACACCTTC
NA,TRBJ2-1,TRBV6-6,NA,CASSSPRGDSYNEQFF,TGTGCCAGCAGCTCCCCCCGCGGCGACTCCTACAATGAGCAGTTCTTC